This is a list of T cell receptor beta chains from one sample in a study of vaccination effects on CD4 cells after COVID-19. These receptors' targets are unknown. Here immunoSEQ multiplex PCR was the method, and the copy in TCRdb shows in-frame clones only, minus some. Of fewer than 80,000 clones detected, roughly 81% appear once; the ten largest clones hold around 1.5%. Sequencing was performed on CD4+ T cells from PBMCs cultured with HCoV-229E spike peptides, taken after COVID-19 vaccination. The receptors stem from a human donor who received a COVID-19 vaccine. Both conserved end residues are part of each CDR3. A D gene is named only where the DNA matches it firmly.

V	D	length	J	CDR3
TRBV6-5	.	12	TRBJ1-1	CASRSGGTEAFF
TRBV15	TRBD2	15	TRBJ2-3	CATSRDPGLADTQYF
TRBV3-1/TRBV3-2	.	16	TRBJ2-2	CASSQGRAWNTGELFF
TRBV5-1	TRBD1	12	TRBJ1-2	CASSPTGVGYTF
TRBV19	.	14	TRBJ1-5	CASSREIQGQPQHF
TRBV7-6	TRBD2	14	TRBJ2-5	CASSLGTSVETQYF
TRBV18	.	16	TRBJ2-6	CASSSQGITGANVLTF
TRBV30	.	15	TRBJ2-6	CAWAHGGSGANVLTF
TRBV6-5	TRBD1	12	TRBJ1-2	CATQGGHYGYTF
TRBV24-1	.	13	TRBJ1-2	CATSAETTGSYTF
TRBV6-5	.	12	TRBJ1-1	CASRKGETEAFF
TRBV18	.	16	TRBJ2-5	CASSPLTRASQETQYF
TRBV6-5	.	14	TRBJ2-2	CASSYRPRTGELFF
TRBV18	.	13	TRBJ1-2	CASFPGTSRGYTF
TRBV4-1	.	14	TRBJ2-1	CASSQAPGRTEQFF
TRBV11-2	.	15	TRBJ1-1	CASSLQQIMNTEAFF
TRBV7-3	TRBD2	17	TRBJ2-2	CASSLGGLAGNTGELFF
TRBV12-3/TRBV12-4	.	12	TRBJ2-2	CASRINTGELFF
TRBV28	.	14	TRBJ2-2	CASTSFLIVGELFF
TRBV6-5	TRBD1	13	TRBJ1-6	CASRQGRDSPLHF
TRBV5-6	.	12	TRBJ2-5	CASSGEGETQYF
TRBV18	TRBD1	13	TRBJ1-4	CASHRTGNEKLFF
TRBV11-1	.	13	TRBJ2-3	CAITGTSTDTQYF
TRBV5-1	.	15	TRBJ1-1	CASSLAPGLNTEAFF
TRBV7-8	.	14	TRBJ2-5	CASSLRTLQETQYF
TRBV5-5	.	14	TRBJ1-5	CASSSSEDHQPQHF
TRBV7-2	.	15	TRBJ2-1	CASSPSGTGRVEQFF
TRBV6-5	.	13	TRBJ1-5	CASSWEFNQPQHF
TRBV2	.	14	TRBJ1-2	CASTRTDKYYGYTF
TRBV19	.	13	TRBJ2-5	CASSIGMWETQYF
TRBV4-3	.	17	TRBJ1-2	CASSQGWGQGWVYGYTF
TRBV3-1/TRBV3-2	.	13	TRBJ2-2	CASSRTVAGELFF
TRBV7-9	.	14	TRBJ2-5	CASSLGGLGETQYF
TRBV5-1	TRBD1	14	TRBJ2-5	CASINRGRGETQYF
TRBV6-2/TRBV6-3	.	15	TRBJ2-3	CASSSGLMGTDTQYF
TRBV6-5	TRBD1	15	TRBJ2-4	CATRKGQGGKNIQYF
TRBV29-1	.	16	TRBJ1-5	CSVEKVGQDSNQPQHF
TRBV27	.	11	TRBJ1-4	CASAEGGKLFF
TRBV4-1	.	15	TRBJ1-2	CASSQGGQAGYGYTF
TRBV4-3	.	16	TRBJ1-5	CASSQDWQGGRQPQHF
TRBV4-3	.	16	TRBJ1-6	CASSQDSYAIDSPLHF
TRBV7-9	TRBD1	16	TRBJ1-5	CASSLGTGGANQPQHF
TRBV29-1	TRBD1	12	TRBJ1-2	CSVTGGDYGYTF
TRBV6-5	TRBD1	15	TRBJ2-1	CASRSGQGAPNEQFF
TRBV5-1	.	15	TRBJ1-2	CASSLAVGSNYGYTF
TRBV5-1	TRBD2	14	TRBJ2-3	CASSPSGGTDTQYF
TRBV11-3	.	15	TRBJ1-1	CASSYDGRVGTEAFF
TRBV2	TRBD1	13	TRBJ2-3	CASSTDRPDTQYF
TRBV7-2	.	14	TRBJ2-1	CASSSNSGPNEQFF
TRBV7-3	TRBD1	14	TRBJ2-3	CASSAAGGADTQYF
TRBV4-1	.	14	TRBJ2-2	CASSQASNTGELFF
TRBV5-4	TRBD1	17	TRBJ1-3	CASSSGPIGTAGNTIYF
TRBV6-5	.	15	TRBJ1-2	CASSYSGRRGDGYTF
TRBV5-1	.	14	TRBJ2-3	CASSLLRPNKTQYF
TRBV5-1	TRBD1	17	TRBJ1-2	CASSLGGRTGYNYGYTF
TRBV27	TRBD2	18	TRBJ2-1	CASKGLAGGRSSYNEQFF